This section outlines one T cell receptor beta chain sequence together with its context. Antigen specificity is unknown. One entry per CDR3 protein results from TCRdb running MiXCR on the reads. The sample contains around 740,000 distinct CDR3 sequences, 35% of which appear only once. This record belongs to a study of T cell repertoires in cytomegalovirus infection. Study as a whole: Public TCR beta signatures marked donors with CMV infection and the matching HLA.

V lost 0 bases, J lost 3 bases, and 9 bases lay in between. The CDR3 consists of 14 residues. Germline loops: CDR1 MNHEY, CDR2 SVGEGT. Points from the study as a whole: Carriers of CMV and the relevant HLA type were discriminated by public TCR beta frequency.

The sequence came from a human donor in good health (CMV status not recorded). Some clones in this sample may be carry-over from other donors' samples. The sequenced material came from PBMCs. The rearrangement links TRBV6-2 or TRBV6-3 to TRBJ2-7, with D perhaps assigned TRBD1 or TRBD2 (5 bases each). The CDR3 bases are TGTGCCAGCAGTTACTCGTGGGACGACTACGAGCAGTACTTC. Translated: CASSYSWDDYEQYF.